Listed below are T cell receptor beta chains from one sample, sequenced in a study of blood T cell repertoires in COVID-19. Generated by immunoSEQ multiplex PCR, the TCRdb table keeps only in-frame clones and is missing some. The data hold around 230,000 clones, with around 83% observed a single time. Sequences were obtained from peripheral blood. These receptors all come from a woman of 80 years or more with acute or convalescent COVID-19. The CDR3 runs from the conserved cysteine through the conserved F or W. Each record gives: clone size, CDR3 length, D gene, V gene, J gene, CDR3 protein, CDR3 DNA. The D gene is left open where the match is weak. Clone size is shown for a subset of rows, as once, few, many or a class of expanded clone.

clone_size: .; cdr3_length: 15; d_call: TRBD2; v_call: TRBV7-2; j_call: TRBJ2-5; cdr3_aa: CASSLGRGFVETQYF; cdr3_nt: TGTGCCAGCAGCTTAGGGCGGGGGTTCGTAGAGACCCAGTACTTC
clone_size: .; cdr3_length: 15; d_call: .; v_call: TRBV5-6; j_call: TRBJ2-7; cdr3_aa: CASSLAGVISYEQYF; cdr3_nt: TGTGCCAGCAGCTTGGCCGGTGTCATTTCGTACGAGCAGTACTTC
clone_size: .; cdr3_length: 13; d_call: .; v_call: TRBV28; j_call: TRBJ2-2; cdr3_aa: CASSLSLTGELFF; cdr3_nt: TGTGCCAGCAGTTTATCGTTAACCGGGGAGCTGTTTTTT
clone_size: once; cdr3_length: 12; d_call: .; v_call: TRBV2; j_call: TRBJ1-4; cdr3_aa: CASTNYGEKLFF; cdr3_nt: TGTGCCAGCACGAACTATGGAGAAAAACTGTTTTTT
clone_size: .; cdr3_length: 15; d_call: .; v_call: TRBV6-6; j_call: TRBJ1-5; cdr3_aa: CASSYDGEGGQPQHF; cdr3_nt: TGTGCCAGCAGTTACGACGGGGAGGGGGGCCAGCCCCAGCATTTT
clone_size: .; cdr3_length: 15; d_call: .; v_call: TRBV14; j_call: TRBJ2-2; cdr3_aa: CASSPDSPRTGELFF; cdr3_nt: TGTGCCAGCAGCCCGGACAGCCCGAGGACCGGGGAGCTGTTTTTT
clone_size: .; cdr3_length: 15; d_call: .; v_call: TRBV5-4; j_call: TRBJ1-2; cdr3_aa: CASSFGSIANYGYTF; cdr3_nt: TGTGCCAGCAGCTTCGGTTCTATTGCTAACTATGGCTACACCTTC
clone_size: .; cdr3_length: 13; d_call: TRBD1; v_call: TRBV7-3; j_call: TRBJ2-7; cdr3_aa: CASSIGQGYEQYF; cdr3_nt: TGTGCCAGCAGCATTGGACAGGGCTACGAGCAGTACTTC
clone_size: .; cdr3_length: 16; d_call: TRBD2; v_call: TRBV5-1; j_call: TRBJ2-5; cdr3_aa: CASSSGLAGREETQYF; cdr3_nt: TGCGCCAGCAGCTCCGGACTAGCTGGGAGGGAAGAGACCCAGTACTTC
clone_size: .; cdr3_length: 12; d_call: .; v_call: TRBV25-1; j_call: TRBJ2-1; cdr3_aa: CASTRAGDEQFF; cdr3_nt: TGTGCCAGCACCAGGGCAGGAGATGAGCAGTTCTTC
clone_size: few; cdr3_length: 16; d_call: TRBD1; v_call: TRBV19; j_call: TRBJ1-4; cdr3_aa: CASSMGTELTNEKLFF; cdr3_nt: TGTGCCAGTAGTATGGGGACAGAACTAACTAATGAAAAACTGTTTTTT
clone_size: .; cdr3_length: 15; d_call: .; v_call: TRBV27; j_call: TRBJ1-5; cdr3_aa: CASSFQGTGNQPQHF; cdr3_nt: TGTGCCAGCAGTTTTCAGGGGACGGGCAATCAGCCCCAGCATTTT
clone_size: .; cdr3_length: 13; d_call: .; v_call: TRBV12-3/TRBV12-4; j_call: TRBJ2-7; cdr3_aa: CASSLTSGTEQYF; cdr3_nt: TGTGCCAGCAGTTTAACTAGTGGAACCGAGCAGTACTTC
clone_size: .; cdr3_length: 15; d_call: TRBD2; v_call: TRBV5-8; j_call: TRBJ2-3; cdr3_aa: CASSLERGGWNTQYF; cdr3_nt: TGTGCCAGCAGCTTGGAGCGGGGGGGGTGGAATACGCAGTATTTT
clone_size: few; cdr3_length: 13; d_call: TRBD1; v_call: TRBV24-1; j_call: TRBJ1-2; cdr3_aa: CATSGQGLRGYTF; cdr3_nt: TGTGCCACCAGTGGACAGGGTCTTCGTGGCTACACCTTC
clone_size: .; cdr3_length: 11; d_call: TRBD2; v_call: TRBV5-8; j_call: TRBJ2-7; cdr3_aa: CASFGGGEQYF; cdr3_nt: TGTGCCAGCTTTGGGGGGGGCGAGCAGTACTTC
clone_size: .; cdr3_length: 15; d_call: .; v_call: TRBV11-2; j_call: TRBJ2-3; cdr3_aa: CASGEGESFRDTQYF; cdr3_nt: TGTGCCAGCGGGGAAGGGGAATCCTTTAGAGATACGCAGTATTTT
clone_size: once; cdr3_length: 15; d_call: .; v_call: TRBV19; j_call: TRBJ1-5; cdr3_aa: CASSISGDRNQPQHF; cdr3_nt: TGTGCCAGTAGTATTTCAGGGGATCGCAATCAGCCCCAGCATTTT
clone_size: .; cdr3_length: 16; d_call: TRBD1; v_call: TRBV28; j_call: TRBJ1-6; cdr3_aa: CASSTLGPGQLSPLHF; cdr3_nt: TGTGCCAGCAGTACCCTTGGGCCGGGACAGTTATCACCCCTCCACTTT
clone_size: .; cdr3_length: 14; d_call: .; v_call: TRBV19; j_call: TRBJ1-4; cdr3_aa: CASSAGAVNEKLFF; cdr3_nt: TGTGCCAGTAGTGCAGGGGCCGTTAATGAAAAACTGTTTTTT
clone_size: .; cdr3_length: 15; d_call: .; v_call: TRBV7-2; j_call: TRBJ1-5; cdr3_aa: CASSLRGYSNQPQHF; cdr3_nt: TGTGCCAGCAGCTTAAGGGGCTATAGCAATCAGCCCCAGCATTTT
clone_size: .; cdr3_length: 14; d_call: TRBD1; v_call: TRBV28; j_call: TRBJ1-2; cdr3_aa: CASTSGQGDYGYTF; cdr3_nt: TGTGCCAGCACCTCAGGACAGGGGGACTATGGCTACACCTTC
clone_size: .; cdr3_length: 16; d_call: TRBD1; v_call: TRBV7-9; j_call: TRBJ1-6; cdr3_aa: CASSLVLTGASSPLHF; cdr3_nt: TGTGCCAGCAGCTTAGTCCTAACAGGGGCTAGTTCACCCCTCCACTTT
clone_size: .; cdr3_length: 11; d_call: .; v_call: TRBV6-5; j_call: TRBJ1-5; cdr3_aa: CASEAGQPQHF; cdr3_nt: TGTGCCAGCGAAGCGGGCCAGCCCCAGCATTTT
clone_size: .; cdr3_length: 15; d_call: TRBD2; v_call: TRBV11-2; j_call: TRBJ2-3; cdr3_aa: CASSLAGGTTDTQYF; cdr3_nt: TGTGCCAGCAGCCTAGCGGGGGGTACCACAGATACGCAGTATTTT
clone_size: few; cdr3_length: 15; d_call: .; v_call: TRBV7-6; j_call: TRBJ1-2; cdr3_aa: CASSPWQGGIYGYTF; cdr3_nt: TGTGCCAGCAGCCCCTGGCAGGGAGGTATCTATGGCTACACCTTC
clone_size: .; cdr3_length: 15; d_call: .; v_call: TRBV6-5; j_call: TRBJ2-2; cdr3_aa: CASRRGLPGTGELFF; cdr3_nt: TGTGCCAGTAGGCGGGGCCTGCCTGGCACCGGGGAGCTGTTTTTT
clone_size: once; cdr3_length: 16; d_call: TRBD1; v_call: TRBV18; j_call: TRBJ1-6; cdr3_aa: CASSQSGQGVNSPLHF; cdr3_nt: TGTGCCAGCTCACAATCGGGACAGGGGGTAAATTCACCCCTCCACTTT
clone_size: .; cdr3_length: 12; d_call: TRBD1; v_call: TRBV30; j_call: TRBJ1-2; cdr3_aa: CAWSGQGDRYTF; cdr3_nt: TGTGCCTGGAGTGGACAGGGAGATCGCTACACCTTC
clone_size: .; cdr3_length: 12; d_call: TRBD1; v_call: TRBV10-2; j_call: TRBJ1-4; cdr3_aa: CASTRGSEKLFF; cdr3_nt: TGCGCCAGCACCAGGGGGAGTGAAAAACTGTTTTTT
clone_size: few; cdr3_length: 14; d_call: TRBD1; v_call: TRBV10-3; j_call: TRBJ1-6; cdr3_aa: CAISGGTGNSPLHF; cdr3_nt: TGTGCCATCAGTGGAGGGACAGGTAATTCACCCCTCCACTTT
clone_size: .; cdr3_length: 15; d_call: TRBD1; v_call: TRBV3-1/TRBV3-2; j_call: TRBJ1-1; cdr3_aa: CASSQGQGGHTEAFF; cdr3_nt: TGTGCCAGCAGCCAGGGACAGGGAGGACACACTGAAGCTTTCTTT
clone_size: .; cdr3_length: 14; d_call: TRBD1; v_call: TRBV5-1; j_call: TRBJ2-1; cdr3_aa: CASSLDRGNDEQFF; cdr3_nt: TGCGCCAGCAGCCTAGACAGGGGGAATGATGAGCAGTTCTTC
clone_size: .; cdr3_length: 15; d_call: TRBD1; v_call: TRBV9; j_call: TRBJ1-6; cdr3_aa: CASSPRQGGSSPLHF; cdr3_nt: TGTGCCAGCAGCCCCCGACAGGGAGGTAGCTCACCCCTCCACTTT
clone_size: many; cdr3_length: 16; d_call: TRBD1; v_call: TRBV6-1; j_call: TRBJ1-5; cdr3_aa: CASSGGTGSGSQPQHF; cdr3_nt: TGTGCCAGCAGTGGCGGGACAGGGAGCGGGAGTCAGCCCCAGCATTTT
clone_size: .; cdr3_length: 18; d_call: TRBD2; v_call: TRBV6-2/TRBV6-3; j_call: TRBJ2-1; cdr3_aa: CASSTIPGRGGSLNEQFF; cdr3_nt: TGTGCCAGCAGCACAATCCCCGGGCGGGGGGGCTCCCTCAATGAGCAGTTCTTC
clone_size: .; cdr3_length: 16; d_call: TRBD1; v_call: TRBV5-6; j_call: TRBJ1-4; cdr3_aa: CASSSPGQGEYEKLFF; cdr3_nt: TGTGCCAGCAGCTCGCCCGGACAGGGAGAATATGAAAAACTGTTTTTT
clone_size: .; cdr3_length: 13; d_call: .; v_call: TRBV11-1; j_call: TRBJ2-7; cdr3_aa: CASSRKRAYEQYF; cdr3_nt: TGTGCCAGCAGCCGTAAGAGGGCATACGAGCAGTACTTC
clone_size: .; cdr3_length: 16; d_call: .; v_call: TRBV30; j_call: TRBJ1-1; cdr3_aa: CAWSQPSLQGNTEAFF; cdr3_nt: TGTGCCTGGAGTCAGCCGTCCCTTCAGGGTAACACTGAAGCTTTCTTT
clone_size: .; cdr3_length: 12; d_call: .; v_call: TRBV18; j_call: TRBJ2-2; cdr3_aa: CASSPPTGELFF; cdr3_nt: TGTGCCAGCTCACCCCCGACCGGGGAGCTGTTTTTT
clone_size: .; cdr3_length: 18; d_call: TRBD1; v_call: TRBV5-1; j_call: TRBJ2-2; cdr3_aa: CASSLAGQGDFSTGELFF; cdr3_nt: TGCGCCAGCAGCTTGGCGGGACAGGGCGATTTTTCCACCGGGGAGCTGTTTTTT
clone_size: .; cdr3_length: 13; d_call: .; v_call: TRBV27; j_call: TRBJ1-2; cdr3_aa: CASSASGRDGYTF; cdr3_nt: TGTGCCAGCAGTGCAAGCGGGCGGGATGGCTACACCTTC
clone_size: .; cdr3_length: 14; d_call: .; v_call: TRBV5-4; j_call: TRBJ1-2; cdr3_aa: CASSLPTLRGGYTF; cdr3_nt: TGTGCCAGCAGCTTGCCCACCCTCCGGGGTGGCTACACCTTC
clone_size: once; cdr3_length: 16; d_call: .; v_call: TRBV28; j_call: TRBJ1-4; cdr3_aa: CASSRLKAGSNEKLFF; cdr3_nt: TGTGCCAGCAGCCGCCTTAAGGCCGGGAGTAATGAAAAACTGTTTTTT
clone_size: .; cdr3_length: 15; d_call: .; v_call: TRBV7-8; j_call: TRBJ1-3; cdr3_aa: CASSALPSSGNTIYF; cdr3_nt: TGTGCCAGCAGCGCACTGCCTAGCTCTGGAAACACCATATATTTT
clone_size: .; cdr3_length: 18; d_call: TRBD2; v_call: TRBV3-1/TRBV3-2; j_call: TRBJ2-1; cdr3_aa: CASSQPRLAGGPGHEQFF; cdr3_nt: TGTGCCAGCAGCCAACCGAGACTAGCGGGGGGGCCTGGCCATGAGCAGTTCTTC
clone_size: .; cdr3_length: 15; d_call: TRBD1; v_call: TRBV24-1; j_call: TRBJ1-2; cdr3_aa: CATSDPGQGFFGYTF; cdr3_nt: TGTGCCACCAGTGACCCGGGACAGGGTTTCTTTGGCTACACCTTC
clone_size: .; cdr3_length: 16; d_call: TRBD1; v_call: TRBV3-1/TRBV3-2; j_call: TRBJ2-5; cdr3_aa: CASSQAQGDLGETQYF; cdr3_nt: TGTGCCAGCAGCCAAGCCCAGGGGGACCTGGGGGAGACCCAGTACTTC
clone_size: .; cdr3_length: 14; d_call: .; v_call: TRBV28; j_call: TRBJ1-5; cdr3_aa: CASSLSGINQPQHF; cdr3_nt: TGTGCCAGCAGTTTGAGCGGGATCAATCAGCCCCAGCATTTT
clone_size: .; cdr3_length: 14; d_call: .; v_call: TRBV20-1; j_call: TRBJ1-6; cdr3_aa: CSASTSSYNSPLHF; cdr3_nt: TGCAGTGCTAGTACCAGCTCCTATAATTCACCCCTCCACTTT
clone_size: once; cdr3_length: 15; d_call: .; v_call: TRBV5-6; j_call: TRBJ2-3; cdr3_aa: CASSPQAGRTDTQYF; cdr3_nt: TGTGCCAGCAGCCCCCAAGCAGGGCGCACAGATACGCAGTATTTT
clone_size: .; cdr3_length: 13; d_call: .; v_call: TRBV27; j_call: TRBJ1-3; cdr3_aa: CASSPTGRNTIYF; cdr3_nt: TGTGCCAGCAGTCCAACGGGGAGAAACACCATATATTTT
clone_size: .; cdr3_length: 16; d_call: .; v_call: TRBV7-3; j_call: TRBJ2-3; cdr3_aa: CASSPTPGGATDTQYF; cdr3_nt: TGTGCCAGCAGCCCTACACCGGGGGGCGCGACGGATACGCAGTATTTT
clone_size: .; cdr3_length: 15; d_call: TRBD1; v_call: TRBV5-1; j_call: TRBJ1-1; cdr3_aa: CASSHTGQKNTEAFF; cdr3_nt: TGCGCCAGCAGCCATACGGGACAGAAAAACACTGAAGCTTTCTTT
clone_size: .; cdr3_length: 14; d_call: .; v_call: TRBV19; j_call: TRBJ2-3; cdr3_aa: CASSGGRFTDTQYF; cdr3_nt: TGTGCCAGTAGCGGAGGGAGGTTCACAGATACGCAGTATTTT
clone_size: few; cdr3_length: 15; d_call: .; v_call: TRBV11-1; j_call: TRBJ2-3; cdr3_aa: CASSLEGHNTDTQYF; cdr3_nt: TGTGCCAGCAGCTTAGAGGGACACAACACAGATACGCAGTATTTT
clone_size: .; cdr3_length: 16; d_call: TRBD1; v_call: TRBV2; j_call: TRBJ2-7; cdr3_aa: CASSGGDSVWSYEQYF; cdr3_nt: TGTGCCAGCAGTGGAGGGGACAGTGTTTGGTCGTACGAGCAGTACTTC